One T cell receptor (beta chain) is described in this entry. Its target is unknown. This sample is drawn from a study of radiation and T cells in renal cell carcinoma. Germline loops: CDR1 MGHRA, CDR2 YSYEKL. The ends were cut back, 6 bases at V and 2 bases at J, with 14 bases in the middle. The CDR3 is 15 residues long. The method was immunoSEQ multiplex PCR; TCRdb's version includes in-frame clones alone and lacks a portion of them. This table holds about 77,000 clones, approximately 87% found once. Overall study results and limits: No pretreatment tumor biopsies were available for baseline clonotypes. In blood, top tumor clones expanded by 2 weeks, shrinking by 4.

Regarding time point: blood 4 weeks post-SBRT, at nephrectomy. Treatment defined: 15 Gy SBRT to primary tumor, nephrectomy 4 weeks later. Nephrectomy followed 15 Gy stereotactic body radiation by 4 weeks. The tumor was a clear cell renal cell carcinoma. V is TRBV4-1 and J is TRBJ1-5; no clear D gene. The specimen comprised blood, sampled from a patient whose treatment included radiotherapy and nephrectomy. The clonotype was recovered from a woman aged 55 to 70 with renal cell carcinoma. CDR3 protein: CASRDSEVGNQPQHF. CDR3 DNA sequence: TGCGCCAGCAGGGATTCCGAGGTGGGCAATCAGCCCCAGCATTTT.